This T cell receptor (beta chain) comes out of a study of T cells in Graves' hyperthyroidism and ophthalmopathy. This clonotype occurred many times. Germline assignment: CDR1 SGHAT and CDR2 FQNNGV. CDR3 length: 14 amino acids. V lost 6 bases, J lost 9 bases, and 14 bases stayed unmatched. Amplified regions were TCR beta CDR3 sequences from RNA transcripts. RT-PCR in the first round (using the HTBI primer set) targeted the TCR CDR3. TCRdb re-derived calls from the multiplex PCR reads in MiXCR, one entry per CDR3 protein. The sample includes some 740,000 distinct CDR3 sequences, 11% to 15% of them seen just once.

Sequencing input: blood. The chain combines TRBV11-2 with TRBJ2-7; 7 bases align to TRBD1. This TCR derives from a woman under 30 with Graves' hyperthyroidism. The CDR3 coding sequence is TGTGCCAGCAGTCTGGTAGACAGGGATCCCATGCAGTACTTC. It specifies CASSLVDRDPMQYF. The variable domain in full, completed from reference TRBV11-2 and TRBJ2-7, reads EAGVAQSPRYKIIEKRQSVAFWCNPISGHATLYWYQQILGQGPKLLIQFQNNGVVDDSQLPKDRFSAERLKGVDSTLKIQPAKLEDSAVYLCASSLVDRDPMQYFGPGTRLTVT.